Listed here is a single T cell receptor beta chain. This clone was detected only a few times. What antigen it recognizes has not been identified. Qualities for individual bases were not recorded, and no much larger clone is one base off. In light of the paper, this sample's time point label describes: baseline before first vaccination. The vaccinee samples were drawn from two UK trials, COV001 and COV002, one of which was a single-blind randomized controlled phase 2/3 trial testing AZD1222 (ChAdOx1 nCoV-19) in healthy adults. For TCRbeta chain sequencing, PBMC samples from trial participants were taken at day 0 and at day 28 after the second dose. CDR3 length: 15 amino acids, cysteine to phenylalanine. CDR3 DNA only is kept here, 45 bases in frame from base 1. CDR1 and CDR2 are drawn from the germline V gene (reference sequence): SSHAT, FNYEAQ. Relative to germline, V is missing 5 bases and J is missing 3 bases, with 3 bases of the junction outside any gene match.

The CDR3 regions of human TCRbeta chains were analyzed by immunosequencing. As for how the authors treated the data: TCRs in the repertoires were compared against a reference library of SARS-CoV-2-specific TCRs that had been generated with the MIRA antigen-specificity platform. Breadth meant the fraction of unique TCRs that were SARS-CoV-2-associated, whereas depth meant the fraction of total T cells that were SARS-CoV-2-associated. Using the MIRA data, each spike-specific TCR was mapped to the spike region that the TCR reacts to and placed in a CD4 or CD8 class. Log10-transformed breadth and depth values were compared by one-way ANOVA with Sidak's multiple comparisons tests. Sourced from immuneACCESS, this table was stored by TCRdb with only in-frame sequences that have V and J called. A share of the clones is absent; for the studies checked, an unresolved V gene accounts for under half, and the remainder has no known explanation. Clonal size and the V and J genes are those of that table, whereas D and trimming came from the DNA. This sample holds roughly 140,000 clones; over 75% were observed only once. The ten top clones hold roughly 3.1% of the sample.

These data come from a study of T cell responses to AZD1222 COVID-19 vaccine (dated by TCRdb to about 2021). Context from the whole study: Because spike-specific TCR depth and breadth did not differ between the two schedules, AZD1222 recipients who got a second dose at roughly 4 weeks were pooled with those who got a second dose at roughly 12 weeks. A total of roughly 240 trial participants underwent TCR sequencing, of whom around 200 received two doses of AZD1222 and around 26 received two doses of the MenACWY control vaccine. Trial participants were enrolled into age subgroups of 18-55, 56-69 and 70-plus years, which contained approximately 150, 28 and 58 TCR-sequenced participants, respectively.

What the authors observed across the whole study: Spike-specific TCR breadth and depth rose significantly after two AZD1222 doses compared with day 0 and with MenACWY recipients. Participants were mostly white British, with more females than males. The authors suggested clonal diversity may have been underestimated. In the small 56-69-year group, the increase in depth fell short of significance, most likely because of low power. Because no day 14 peak-response samples were available, the repertoires could be characterized only after the peak T cell response. Nearly half of unique spike-specific TCRs reportedly recognized epitopes outside regions mutated in the B.1.351 and B.1.1.7 variants. Conclusions about previously exposed vaccinees are limited, since just a handful of AZD1222 recipients were seropositive for SARS-CoV-2 at baseline. The whole spike protein was spanned by vaccine-associated CD4 TCRs, and dominant responses were seen in regions 160-218 and 743-854.

The receptor was derived from an adult in good health. The chain couples TRBV7-7 to TRBJ2-2; 10 bases in between match TRBD1. Source: peripheral blood, taken on day 0 of AZD1222 vaccination. The bases are TGTGCCAGCAGCCGACAGGGGGCGGACACCGGGGAGCTGTTTTTT. This yields the protein CASSRQGADTGELFF.